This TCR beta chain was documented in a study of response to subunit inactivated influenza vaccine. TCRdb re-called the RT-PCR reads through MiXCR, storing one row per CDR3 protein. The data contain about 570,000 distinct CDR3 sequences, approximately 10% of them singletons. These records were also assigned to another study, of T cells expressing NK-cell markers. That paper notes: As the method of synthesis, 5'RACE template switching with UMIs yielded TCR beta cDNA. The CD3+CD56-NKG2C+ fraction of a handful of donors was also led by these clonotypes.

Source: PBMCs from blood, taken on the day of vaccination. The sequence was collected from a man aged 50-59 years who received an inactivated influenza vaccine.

The DNA for the CDR3 is TGTGCCGGAAACAGGGAACATCAGCCCCAGCATTTT. It is translated as CAGNREHQPQHF. The rearrangement joins TRBV28 to TRBJ1-5, with D perhaps TRBD1 (6 bases). CDR3 length: 12 residues. V gave up 11 bases and J gave up 5 bases, with 13 bases separating them. Germline-derived CDR1 and CDR2 are MDHEN and SYDVKM.